Below, one T cell receptor beta chain is given with its context. This specimen comes from a study of blood T cell repertoires in COVID-19. In the study overall: Acute and convalescent COVID-19 specimens originated in the United States, Italy and Spain. Sample material is recorded as cDNA or gDNA derived from T cells, B-cell-depleted T cells, or PBMCs.

In the authors' methods: Estimation of nucleated cell counts relied on the amplification of reference gene primers. Assay: immunoSEQ multiplex PCR; the TCRdb copy retains only in-frame clones and omits some. The DNA was the basis for D and trimming; V, J and clone size are from that table. This repertoire shows roughly 390,000 clones, 85% found once; its top ten account for approximately 3.6%. The CDR3 covers 15 residues. With 5 bases clipped from V and 2 bases from J, the junction kept 6 bases outside the gene matches. From germline, CDR1 is LGHDT and CDR2 YNNKEL (reference sequence). The TCR sequence derives from a woman aged 18-29 years with acute or convalescent COVID-19. The chain combines TRBV3-1 (or the pseudogene TRBV3-2) with TRBJ2-3; 8 bases fit TRBD2. The sample consisted of peripheral blood. The DNA for the CDR3 is TGTGCCAGCAGCGACGGGACTAGTCTCACAGATACGCAGTATTTT. Translated, it gives CASSDGTSLTDTQYF.